What follows are 6 T cell receptor beta chains derived from one specimen sequenced in a study of blood T cell repertoires in COVID-19. Sequenced by immunoSEQ multiplex PCR; TCRdb stores in-frame clones only, minus some. The sample carries about 90,000 clones, 85% recorded once. The source material was peripheral blood. Every receptor here comes from a woman aged 70-85 years with active or convalescent COVID-19.

The chain joins TRBV4-2 to TRBJ2-7; 7 nucleotides align to TRBD1. The junction had 12 bases not matched to a gene; V was cut back by 5 bases and J by 2 bases. This CDR3 has 16 amino acids. Germline CDR1 LGHNA, CDR2 YNFKEQ. CDR3 residues: CASSKSLGTAAYEQYF. CDR3 bases: TGTGCCAGCAGCAAGAGCCTCGGGACAGCCGCCTACGAGCAGTACTTC.

J is TRBJ2-1 and V is TRBV5-1; a weak D match, TRBD2 (5 bases). CDR1 SGHRS and CDR2 YFSETQ come from the germline V gene. V lost 0 bases and J 2 bases, leaving 9 bases between the germline ends. The CDR3 is 15 residues long. The CDR3 region is CASSLVPGTYNEQFF. The CDR3 DNA reads TGCGCCAGCAGCTTGGTGCCGGGGACCTACAATGAGCAGTTCTTC.

This clone was found once. This chain links TRBV11-2 with TRBJ2-7; D is ambiguous. Trimming pared 4 bases from V and 9 bases from J, leaving 19 bases between. Germline CDR1 is SGHAT and CDR2 is FQNNGV. The CDR3 has 14 residues. Here the CDR3 DNA reads TGTGCCAGCAGCTCCACCCAGGTGGGTCCCGGGCAGTACTTC. It is translated as CASSSTQVGPGQYF.

V usage is TRBV5-1 and J usage is TRBJ1-1, with D unresolved. The CDR3 has 13 residues. V was clipped by 5 bases and J by 0 bases, with 8 bases between them. Looked up from germline, CDR1 is SGHRS and CDR2 is YFSETQ. The CDR3 is CASSPKLNTEAFF. For the CDR3, the DNA is TGCGCCAGCAGTCCTAAATTGAACACTGAAGCTTTCTTT.

This clone was observed a single time. CDR3 DNA sequence: TGTGCCAGCAGCTTAGCCAGGATGAGATCGGACAATGAGCAGTTCTTC. Its translation is CASSLARMRSDNEQFF. The gene calls are TRBV7-6 and TRBJ2-1; D not certain. Trimming shortened V by 0 bases and J by 5 bases, and 14 bases separated the two germline ends. Germline assignment: CDR1 SGHVS and CDR2 FNYEAQ. The length of the CDR3 is 16 residues.

The chain combines TRBV3-1 (or the pseudogene TRBV3-2) with TRBJ2-7, with a weak D call TRBD2 (5 bases). Germline V CDR1 and CDR2: LGHDT, YNNKEL (reference sequence). The V end was cut by 2 bases, the J end by 2 bases, with 10 bases between. The CDR3 covers 14 residues. CDR3 bases: TGTGCCAGCAGCCAAATGGCCGGGACCTACGAGCAGTACTTC. Protein sequence: CASSQMAGTYEQYF.